The 24 T cell receptor beta chains given below trace back to one sample, sequenced in a study of CD8 T cells in ankylosing spondylitis. General observations from the study: What appeared characteristic of ankylosing spondylitis blood was a TCR beta motif of eight highly homologous variants.

TCRdb itself ran the 5' RACE reads through MiXCR, one entry per CDR3 protein. The table records 700,000 or so distinct CDR3 sequences, roughly 20% of them present only once. What these receptors recognize is not known. What was sequenced was blood, either unsorted or a sorted T cell fraction (not recorded which). All receptors come from a male donor with ankylosing spondylitis.

This clonotype has at least ten counts. The chain recombines TRBV18 with TRBJ1-3; D possibly corresponds to TRBD1 (5 bases). Trimming pared 0 bases from V and 0 bases from J, leaving 9 bases between. This CDR3 spans 16 amino acids. In germline, CDR1 is KGHSH, CDR2 LQKENI. The CDR3 sequence: CASSPPQGSSGNTIYF. In DNA, the CDR3 is TGTGCCAGCTCACCACCTCAGGGTTCCTCTGGAAACACCATATATTTT.

The chain employs TRBV5-1 and TRBJ2-7, with D perhaps assigned TRBD1 or TRBD2 (5 bases each). Trimming stripped 4 bases from V and 6 bases from J, with 23 bases between. The germline gives CDR1 SGHRS, CDR2 YFSETQ. The CDR3 runs to 16 residues. This CDR3 is CASSPWAGSGQGEQYF. The CDR3 nucleotides are TGCGCCAGCAGCCCGTGGGCAGGGTCGGGGCAAGGCGAGCAGTACTTC.

The gene calls are TRBV4-1 and TRBJ2-3; a weak D match, TRBD2 (5 bases). Deletions cut 3 bases from V and 4 bases from J, with 14 bases between. There are 15 residues in the CDR3. Germline CDR1 reads MGHRA; CDR2 reads YSYEKL. The CDR3 nucleotides are TGCGCCAGCAGCCAGGTAGCTAGCTGGGCAGATACGCAGTATTTT. It yields the protein CASSQVASWADTQYF.

The chain links TRBV2 to TRBJ2-1, with 11 bases lining up with TRBD2. The CDR3 has 13 amino acids. J gave up 9 bases and V 6 bases, and 4 bases lay outside the gene matches. Germline-derived CDR1 and CDR2 are SNHLY and FYNNEI. The CDR3 here is CASRAGLAAEQFF. The CDR3 coding sequence is TGTGCCAGCAGAGCGGGACTAGCGGCTGAGCAGTTCTTC.

This clonotype has more than one count but fewer than ten. The genes are TRBV7-2 and TRBJ2-7; D gene unclear. CDR3 length equals 11 residues. Trimming stripped 5 bases from V and 6 bases from J, with 8 bases between. CDR1 is SGHTA, CDR2 FQGNSA, per germline. In nucleotides, the CDR3 is TGTGCCAGCAGCCCGAATTCCGAGCAGTACTTC. Residues: CASSPNSEQYF.

The rearrangement links TRBV12-3 or TRBV12-4 to TRBJ2-5, with a weak D call TRBD2 (6 bases). Trimming removed 6 bases from V and 4 bases from J, with 9 bases in between. The CDR3 loop spans 12 amino acids. CDR3 nucleotides: TGTGCCAGCAGCCGACTAGTAGAGACCCAGTACTTC. As protein: CASSRLVETQYF.

This clonotype appeared a few times. CDR3 nucleotides: TGCAGCGTTGGACAGGGGGCCGGCGAGCAGTACTTC. This sequence encodes CSVGQGAGEQYF. The chain has TRBV29-1 and TRBJ2-7, with TRBD1 identical over 10 bases. The CDR3 sequence is 12 residues long. Germline CDR1 SQVTM, CDR2 ANQGSEA. V lost 4 bases and J lost 6; bases outside the gene matches: 3.

The sample holds a few counts of this clonotype. The CDR3 sequence is CSARDWLVLSSYEQYF. The CDR3 region has the DNA TGCAGTGCTAGAGATTGGCTGGTTCTTAGCTCCTACGAGCAGTACTTC. The chain joins TRBV20-1 to TRBJ2-7, with D hard to call. The CDR3 totals 16 residues. Germline loops: CDR1 DFQATT, CDR2 SNEGSKA (reference sequence). V lost 0 bases and J lost 0, with 15 bases in between.

The chain uses TRBV10-3 and TRBJ2-3; D could derive from TRBD1 or TRBD2 (5 bases each). The CDR3 contains 14 residues. Germline V CDR1 and CDR2: ENHRY, SYGVKD. V was pared by 2 bases and J by 2 bases, with 8 bases between. The CDR3 bases are TGTGCCATCAGTGAGAGGGACGACACAGATACGCAGTATTTT. This encodes CAISERDDTDTQYF.

V and J are TRBV5-1 and TRBJ1-1; D perhaps matches TRBD1 (6 bases). The CDR3 is 15 residues long. Trimming cost V 4 bases and J 1 base, with 14 bases left between them. Germline CDR1 is SGHRS and CDR2 is YFSETQ. The CDR3, as DNA: TGCGCCAGCAGCATTGGGCCGGGGGCGAACACTGAAGCTTTCTTT. This codes for CASSIGPGANTEAFF.

The rearrangement uses TRBV3-1 and TRBJ2-5; 12 bases map to TRBD2. CDR3 length: 17 amino acids. From germline, CDR1 is LGHDT and CDR2 YNNKEL (reference sequence). V dropped 5 bases and J dropped 2; count of bases not matched to a gene: 9. This chain's CDR3 is CASSNPSGGALQETQYF. CDR3 bases: TGTGCCAGCAGCAATCCTAGCGGGGGGGCCCTTCAAGAGACCCAGTACTTC.

The gene calls are TRBV5-1 and TRBJ2-7, with D uncertain. This CDR3 comprises 15 residues. The V gene lost 7 bases and the J gene lost 2 bases, with 19 bases spanning the gap. Germline V CDR1 and CDR2: SGHRS, YFSETQ. CDR3 sequence: CASATWVGSPYEQYF. Written as DNA, the CDR3 is TGCGCCAGCGCCACCTGGGTAGGCAGTCCCTACGAGCAGTACTTC.

This clonotype appeared a few times. V usage is TRBV4-1 and J usage is TRBJ2-7; perhaps TRBD1 as D (5 bases). Germline V gives CDR1 MGHRA, CDR2 YSYEKL. The CDR3 spans 15 residues. V gave up 0 bases and J gave up 3 bases, with 12 bases separating them. The CDR3 here is CASSQDRGTFYEQYF. CDR3 in DNA: TGCGCCAGCAGCCAAGATAGGGGCACTTTCTACGAGCAGTACTTC.

J is TRBJ2-5 and V is TRBV20-1; tentatively, D is TRBD1 or TRBD2 (5 bases each). Trimming left V 5 bases short and J 2 bases short, with 15 bases between. This CDR3 contains 14 residues. Germline V lookup: CDR1 DFQATT, CDR2 SNEGSKA (reference sequence). Here the CDR3 DNA reads TGCAGTGCTGGGGCACTAGACCAGCAAGAGACCCAGTACTTC. Its translation: CSAGALDQQETQYF.

J is TRBJ2-1 and V is TRBV12-3 or TRBV12-4, with D perhaps TRBD2 (7 bases). V gave up 7 bases and J gave up 0 bases, with 13 bases separating them. The CDR3 is 15 amino acids. CDR3 protein: CASTGGASSYNEQFF. CDR3 coding DNA: TGTGCCAGCACTGGGGGGGCAAGCTCCTACAATGAGCAGTTCTTC.

This clonotype was counted only a few times. This sequence joins TRBV5-6 and TRBJ2-7, with 12 positions matching TRBD1. Germline CDR1 reads SGHDT; CDR2 reads YYEEEE. The trim removed 4 bases at V and 2 bases at J, leaving 4 bases unmatched. The CDR3 contains 15 residues. The CDR3 sequence: CASSAGTGGTYEQYF. The CDR3 DNA reads as TGTGCCAGCAGCGCCGGGACAGGGGGCACCTACGAGCAGTACTTC.

As concerns this clonotype: Compared with germline, one end of the junction differs, possibly owing to a read error. V gene TRBV2 combines with J gene TRBJ2-1; 14 bases are shared with TRBD2. Germline V gene data show CDR1 as SNHLY and CDR2 as FYNNEI. This CDR3 has 14 amino acids. The CDR3 DNA reads as TGTGCCAGCAGGGGACTAGCGGGAGATATGAGGAGGTTGTTC. Protein sequence: CASRGLAGDMRRLF.

This clonotype was observed a few times. The CDR3 reads CASSVDWSQPQHF. CDR3 bases: TGTGCCAGCAGCGTAGACTGGAGTCAGCCCCAGCATTTT. V and J are TRBV9 and TRBJ1-5; unclear D gene. V was clipped by 0 bases and J by 6 bases, with 7 bases between them. This CDR3 is built from 13 residues. Germline CDR1 and CDR2: SGDLS and YYNGEE.

This clonotype was seen more than once but under ten times. For the CDR3, the DNA is TGTGCCAGCAGTGACGTACTAGCGGGGGGGTTTGAGAATGAGCAGTTCTTC. It codes for CASSDVLAGGFENEQFF. The chain carries TRBV12-3 or TRBV12-4 and TRBJ2-1, with TRBD2 identical over 13 bases. This CDR3 contains 17 residues. V lost 5 bases, J lost 7 bases, and 11 bases stayed unmatched.

The chain carries TRBV5-1 and TRBJ1-2, with 8 bases that match TRBD1. CDR3 size: 13 residues. Germline V gene lookup returns CDR1 SGHRS and CDR2 YFSETQ. J was trimmed by 5 bases and V by 4 bases; bases with no gene match: 4. The CDR3 region is CASSLDREYGYTF. CDR3 nucleotides: TGCGCCAGCAGCCTGGACAGGGAATATGGCTACACCTTC. Using reference TRBV5-1 and TRBJ1-2 for the parts outside the CDR3, the full variable domain is KAGVTQTPRYLIKTRGQQVTLSCSPISGHRSVSWYQQTPGQGLQFLFEYFSETQRNKGNFPGRFSGRQFSNSRSEMNVSTLELGDSALYLCASSLDREYGYTFGSGTRLTVV.

This clonotype was observed many times. The rearrangement joins TRBV5-1 to TRBJ1-1; maybe TRBD1 (6 bases). The CDR3 contains 15 residues. V dropped 3 bases and J dropped 2 bases, with 14 bases sitting between them. Germline V gene data show CDR1 as SGHRS and CDR2 as YFSETQ. CDR3 bases: TGCGCCAGCAGCTCACAGGGAACCGATAACACTGAAGCTTTCTTT. Encoded protein: CASSSQGTDNTEAFF. The variable domain in full, with the rest retrieved from reference TRBV5-1 and TRBJ1-1, is KAGVTQTPRYLIKTRGQQVTLSCSPISGHRSVSWYQQTPGQGLQFLFEYFSETQRNKGNFPGRFSGRQFSNSRSEMNVSTLELGDSALYLCASSSQGTDNTEAFFGQGTRLTVV.

CDR3: CSARTGGSAFF. CDR3 sequence (DNA): TGCAGTGCACGGACAGGGGGCTCAGCTTTCTTT. V usage is TRBV20-1 and J usage is TRBJ1-1, with 11 bases aligning to TRBD1. The CDR3 is 11 residues long. Germline loops: CDR1 DFQATT, CDR2 SNEGSKA (reference sequence). The V gene end was trimmed by 6 bases and the J gene end by 10 bases; junction bases not matched to a gene: 4.

This clonotype was found a few times. The chain recombines TRBV12-5 with TRBJ2-3; 7 nucleotides match TRBD2. CDR1 and CDR2 (germline): LGHNT, FRNRAP. The CDR3 extends over 14 amino acids. V was pared by 11 bases and J by 0 bases, with 8 bases of the junction left unmatched. The CDR3 protein is CAGQRGASTDTQYF. CDR3 DNA: TGTGCTGGGCAGCGGGGTGCTAGCACAGATACGCAGTATTTT. Full variable domain (rest looked up from reference TRBV12-5 and TRBJ2-3): DARVTQTPRHKVTEMGQEVTMRCQPILGHNTVFWYRQTMMQGLELLAYFRNRAPLDDSGMPKDRFSAEMPDATLATLKIQPSEPRDSAVYFCAGQRGASTDTQYFGPGTRLTVL.

The CDR3 nucleotides read TGTGCCAGCAGCTCCCGCTTTGGCAATGAGCAGTTCTTC. Translated, it gives CASSSRFGNEQFF. This chain joins TRBV7-2 and TRBJ2-1; D is uncertain. The CDR3 spans 13 residues. Looked up from germline, CDR1 is SGHTA and CDR2 is FQGNSA. Trimming cost V 4 bases and J 6 bases, with 10 bases left between them.